The entry below describes one T cell receptor (beta chain). As originally analysed: Nucleated cell counts were estimated from reference gene primer amplification. Sequencing was performed with immunoSEQ multiplex PCR; in TCRdb, only in-frame clones are kept and a portion is missing. V, J and clone size are those of that table, while D and trimming were read from the DNA. The sample consists of some 26,000 clones, 70% to 85% of them appearing once. The sample belongs to a study of blood T cell repertoires in COVID-19. Study details: Italy, Spain and the United States were the sources of the convalescent and acute COVID-19 samples. In each case, the material was cDNA or gDNA derived from T cells, B-cell-depleted T cells, or PBMCs.

Germline V CDR1 and CDR2: SGHNT, YYREEE (reference sequence). CDR3 size: 14 residues. V lost 4 bases and J lost 6, with 16 bases in between. This TCR came from an elderly man with active or convalescent COVID-19. The sequencing input was peripheral blood. V and J are TRBV5-4 and TRBJ1-2, with D possibly being TRBD1 (5 bases). In DNA form, the CDR3 reads TGTGCCAGCAGCCCGGGGGGGAGCCGAGATGGCTACACCTTC. This encodes CASSPGGSRDGYTF. Variable domain in full (rest from reference TRBV5-4 and TRBJ1-2): ETGVTQSPTHLIKTRGQQVTLRCSSQSGHNTVSWYQQALGQGPQFIFQYYREEENGRGNFPPRFSGLQFPNYSSELNVNALELDDSALYLCASSPGGSRDGYTFGSGTRLTVV.